The 11 T cell receptor beta chains reported below all come from one sample, sequenced in a study of OX40 agonist ivuxolimab in advanced cancers. Clones were read by immunoSEQ multiplex PCR, and TCRdb kept only the in-frame ones, dropping some. Among under 100,000 clones, less than 85% were seen once, and the ten largest hold approximately 0.79%. The sequencing here drew on CD4+ or CD8+ T cells sorted from blood, taken in a trial of the OX40 agonist ivuxolimab. These receptors all stem from an adult with an advanced solid tumor such as melanoma, head and neck, liver or kidney cancer.

This clone was detected a few times. The chain uses TRBV27 and TRBJ1-4; no clear D. CDR1 is MNHEY, CDR2 SMNVEV, per germline (reference sequence). Trimming stripped 6 bases from V and 5 bases from J, with 16 bases between. The CDR3 contains 15 residues. The CDR3 coding sequence is TGTGCCAGCAGCCCTACGCGACAACCAAATGAAAAACTGTTTTTT. It is translated as CASSPTRQPNEKLFF.

The gene calls are TRBV5-5 and TRBJ1-5, with 8 positions matching TRBD1. With V trimmed by 0 bases and J by 0 bases, 2 bases remained unmatched. The germline V gene encodes CDR1 SGHKS and CDR2 YYEKEE (reference sequence). The CDR3 loop spans 16 amino acids. The DNA for the CDR3 is TGTGCCAGCAGCTTGGACAGGGGGTATAGCAATCAGCCCCAGCATTTT. Protein: CASSLDRGYSNQPQHF.

This clone was recorded a few times. The gene calls are TRBV23-1 and TRBJ1-5; no clear D gene. TRBV23-1 is designated an ORF whose function remains uncertain. V was clipped by 4 bases and J by 2 bases, with 9 bases between them. The CDR3 has 14 amino acids. CDR3: CASSRVDGNQPQHF. As DNA, the CDR3 is TGCGCCAGCAGTCGAGTCGACGGCAATCAGCCCCAGCATTTT.

The rearrangement links TRBV6-5 to TRBJ1-1; 11 bases match TRBD1. Germline V gene sequence: CDR1 MNHEY, CDR2 SVGAGI. V dropped 2 bases and J dropped 5; count of bases not matched to a gene: 7. The CDR3 consists of 16 residues. CDR3 DNA: TGTGCCAGCAGTTACACTGGACAGGGGGCGGGAACTGAAGCTTTCTTT. Protein sequence: CASSYTGQGAGTEAFF.

The chain uses TRBV2 and TRBJ2-1, with D maybe TRBD2 (5 bases). Germline V gene sequence: CDR1 SNHLY, CDR2 FYNNEI. The CDR3 sequence is 12 residues long. Trimming cost V 2 bases and J 6 bases, with 5 bases left between them. The CDR3 is CASSELANEQFF. CDR3 sequence (DNA): TGTGCCAGCAGTGAACTAGCCAATGAGCAGTTCTTC.

This sequence joins TRBV11-3 and TRBJ1-2; D unclear. Trimming removed 3 bases at V and 4 bases at J, with 12 bases between. The CDR3 length is 14 residues. In germline, CDR1 is SGHNT, CDR2 YENEEA. CDR3 residues: CASSFSTVGYGYTF. CDR3 DNA: TGTGCCAGCAGCTTCAGCACAGTGGGCTATGGCTACACCTTC.

Regarding this clone: The same CDR3 is also encoded by other DNA sequences in this sample. The chain links TRBV5-1 to TRBJ1-1, with TRBD1 as a possible D gene (5 bases). V was shortened by 1 base and J by 3 bases, with 13 bases between the two germline ends. In germline, CDR1 is SGHRS, CDR2 YFSETQ. The CDR3 is 15 amino acids. For the CDR3, the DNA is TGCGCCAGCAGCTTGAGTTCCGGGGACCACACTGAAGCTTTCTTT. This sequence encodes CASSLSSGDHTEAFF. Combining the CDR3 with reference TRBV5-1 and TRBJ1-1 gives the whole variable domain KAGVTQTPRYLIKTRGQQVTLSCSPISGHRSVSWYQQTPGQGLQFLFEYFSETQRNKGNFPGRFSGRQFSNSRSEMNVSTLELGDSALYLCASSLSSGDHTEAFFGQGTRLTVV.

The CDR3: CASSIIPVPGYGYTF. CDR3 nucleotides: TGTGCCAGTAGTATAATTCCGGTCCCCGGGTATGGCTACACCTTC. V is TRBV19 and J is TRBJ1-2; D not certain. Germline CDR1 is LNHDA and CDR2 is SQIVND (reference sequence). CDR3 size: 15 residues. Trimming left V 2 bases short and J 5 bases short, with 15 bases between.

V gene TRBV6-1 combines with J gene TRBJ1-2; 7 nucleotides line up with TRBD1. CDR1 and CDR2 (germline): MNHNS, SASEGT. CDR3 length: 15 residues. V lost 0 bases, J lost 4 bases, and 5 bases stayed unmatched. In nucleotides, the CDR3 is TGTGCCAGCAGTGAAGCGGACAGGCACGTCTATGGCTACACCTTC. This gives the protein CASSEADRHVYGYTF.

The chain joins TRBV11-2 to TRBJ1-1; D gene uncertain. Germline V gene lookup returns CDR1 SGHAT and CDR2 FQNNGV. CDR3 length: 13 amino acids. Trimming stripped 2 bases from V and 6 bases from J, with 10 bases between. This chain's CDR3 is CASSLTASPEAFF. CDR3 DNA: TGTGCCAGCAGCTTAACCGCGTCACCTGAAGCTTTCTTT.

V and J are TRBV7-2 and TRBJ2-3; TRBD2 is a possible D gene (6 bases). This CDR3 is 16 amino acids long. V was shortened by 5 bases and J by 0 bases, with 15 bases between the two germline ends. Germline values: CDR1 SGHTA, CDR2 FQGNSA. CDR3: CASSLGVAASTDTQYF. CDR3 nucleotide sequence: TGTGCCAGCAGCCTCGGGGTAGCGGCTAGCACAGATACGCAGTATTTT.